A selection of T cell receptor beta chains follows, all from one sample in a study of blood T cell repertoires in COVID-19. The repertoire was sequenced with immunoSEQ multiplex PCR; TCRdb's copy has only in-frame clones and lacks some. The data show 250,000 to 300,000 clones, 81% seen once. The material sequenced was peripheral blood. The receptors come from a woman in her fifties or sixties with active or convalescent COVID-19. CDR3s include the opening cysteine and the closing phenylalanine or tryptophan. The D gene is left open where the match is weak. Clone size is stated in some rows and not others, as once, few, many or a class when expanded.

abundance | j_gene | d_gene | v_gene | CDR3aa | CDR3nt
NA | TRBJ2-1 | TRBD2 | TRBV7-2 | CASSLGGTSNEQFF | TGTGCCAGCAGCTTAGGGGGGACTAGCAATGAGCAGTTCTTC
NA | TRBJ1-2 | TRBD1 | TRBV6-2/TRBV6-3 | CASSYSSGQGDNYGYTF | TGTGCCAGCAGTTACTCGAGCGGACAGGGAGACAACTATGGCTACACCTTC
NA | TRBJ1-1 | NA | TRBV7-8 | CASSLDRVTEAFF | TGTGCCAGCAGCTTAGACAGGGTCACTGAAGCTTTCTTT
once | TRBJ1-1 | NA | TRBV30 | CAWSVLHRAPFNTEAFF | TGTGCCTGGAGTGTATTGCACAGGGCGCCGTTTAACACTGAAGCTTTCTTT
NA | TRBJ2-1 | TRBD2 | TRBV11-2 | CASSLGTSNEQFF | TGTGCCAGCAGCTTAGGGACTAGCAATGAGCAGTTCTTC
NA | TRBJ2-5 | NA | TRBV10-1 | CASSGGDIETQYF | TGCGCCAGCAGTGGAGGAGATATAGAGACCCAGTACTTC
NA | TRBJ1-4 | NA | TRBV12-2 | CASRSDPGQGEKLFF | TGTGCAAGTCGCTCTGACCCGGGACAGGGAGAAAAACTGTTTTTT
NA | TRBJ1-6 | NA | TRBV5-5 | CASSPDSENSPLHF | TGTGCCAGCAGCCCGGACAGCGAGAATTCACCCCTCCACTTT
NA | TRBJ1-1 | NA | TRBV6-2/TRBV6-3 | CASSYGGGKNTEAFF | TGTGCCAGCAGTTACGGTGGGGGGAAGAACACTGAAGCTTTCTTT
NA | TRBJ2-7 | TRBD1 | TRBV9 | CASSPPGGQASYEQYF | TGTGCCAGCAGCCCCCCCGGAGGACAGGCCTCCTACGAGCAGTACTTC
NA | TRBJ1-3 | NA | TRBV7-2 | CASSHVGREATIYF | TGTGCCAGCAGCCACGTAGGACGGGAAGCCACCATATATTTT
NA | TRBJ2-1 | TRBD1 | TRBV19 | CASSRDRGHHEQFF | TGTGCCAGTAGTAGGGACAGGGGGCACCATGAGCAGTTCTTC
few | TRBJ2-1 | TRBD2 | TRBV5-1 | CASSSLAGGPANEQFF | TGCGCCAGCAGCTCCCTAGCGGGGGGGCCGGCGAATGAGCAGTTCTTC
NA | TRBJ2-5 | NA | TRBV18 | CASSPGQKYQETQYF | TGTGCCAGCTCACCAGGACAGAAATACCAAGAGACCCAGTACTTC